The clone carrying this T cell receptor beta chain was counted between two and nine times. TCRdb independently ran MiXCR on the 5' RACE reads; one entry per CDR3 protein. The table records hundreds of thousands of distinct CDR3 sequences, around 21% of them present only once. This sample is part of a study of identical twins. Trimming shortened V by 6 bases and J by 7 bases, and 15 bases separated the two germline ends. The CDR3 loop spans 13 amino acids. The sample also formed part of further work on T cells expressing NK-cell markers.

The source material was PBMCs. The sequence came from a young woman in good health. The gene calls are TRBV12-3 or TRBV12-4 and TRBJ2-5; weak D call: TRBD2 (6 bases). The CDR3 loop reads CASSGTPLGTQYF. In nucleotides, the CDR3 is TGTGCCAGCAGCGGGACTCCATTAGGGACCCAGTACTTC.